These 28 T cell receptor beta chains came from one sample sequenced in a study of CD8 T cells in Susac syndrome. RNA in amounts of roughly 0.45 to 1 ug was reverse transcribed with random hexamers. TCRdb independently ran MiXCR on the immunoSEQ multiplex PCR reads; one entry per CDR3 protein. The sample contains approximately 120,000 distinct CDR3 sequences, approximately 96% of which appear only once. Sequenced: CD4+ T cells from PBMCs. The receptor source for this set is a human donor in good health.

The V call is TRBV18, the J call TRBJ1-1, with D unresolved. Trimming cost V 2 bases and J 4 bases, with 14 bases left between them. CDR3 size: 15 residues. Per the germline V gene, CDR1 is KGHSH and CDR2 is LQKENI. CDR3 nucleotides: TGTGCCAGCTCACCATGGCGGGATTTGGTCACTGAAGCTTTCTTT. It translates to CASSPWRDLVTEAFF.

The gene calls are TRBV19 and TRBJ2-5; D is undetermined. Germline CDR1 reads LNHDA; CDR2 reads SQIVND (reference sequence). V was clipped by 5 bases and J by 2 bases, with 9 bases between them. The CDR3 length is 13 residues. Here the CDR3 DNA reads TGTGCCAGTAGTTCAGCTAGTCAAGAGACCCAGTACTTC. It yields the protein CASSSASQETQYF.

The chain uses TRBV18 and TRBJ2-1; maybe TRBD2 (6 bases). CDR3 length: 16 amino acids. Trimming removed 0 bases at V and 2 bases at J, with 11 bases between. The V gene's germline CDR1 is KGHSH and CDR2 LQKENI. The CDR3 sequence is CASSPPGLGAYNEQFF. CDR3 sequence (DNA): TGTGCCAGCTCACCACCGGGACTGGGGGCCTACAATGAGCAGTTCTTC.

This clonotype was recorded only once. The chain recombines TRBV12-3 or TRBV12-4 with TRBJ1-5; 7 bases line up with TRBD1. The CDR3 has 14 residues. J lost 6 bases, V lost 5 bases, and 7 bases had no gene match. The CDR3 DNA sequence: TGTGCCAGCAGTCTAGGGAGGGGGCCTCAGCCCCAGCATTTT. Amino acids: CASSLGRGPQPQHF.

The chain links TRBV12-3 or TRBV12-4 to TRBJ2-1; 9 nucleotides agree with TRBD1. CDR3 length: 14 amino acids. Losses at the gene ends were 4 bases for V and 7 bases for J; bases not matched to a gene: 5. CDR3 amino acids: CASSSLQGANEQFF. As DNA, the CDR3 is TGTGCCAGCAGTTCCTTACAGGGGGCAAATGAGCAGTTCTTC.

The chain links TRBV18 to TRBJ1-1; D gene uncertain. V lost 2 bases, J lost 5 bases, and 9 bases lay in between. Per germline, CDR1 KGHSH and CDR2 LQKENI. The length of the CDR3 is 13 residues. CDR3 sequence (DNA): TGTGCCAGCTCACCAAAAAGGGAGACTGAAGCTTTCTTT. Translating it yields CASSPKRETEAFF.

The rearrangement joins TRBV7-2 to TRBJ2-7; 13 bases fit TRBD2. V shed 3 bases and J 0 bases; nucleotides not matched to a gene: 5. Germline CDR1 SGHTA, CDR2 FQGNSA. The CDR3 is 17 amino acids. CDR3 coding DNA: TGTGCCAGCAGCTTCACCGGGACTAGCGGGGCCTCCTACGAGCAGTACTTC. Protein product: CASSFTGTSGASYEQYF.

V is TRBV12-3 or TRBV12-4 and J is TRBJ2-7; D might be TRBD1 or TRBD2, each matching 5 bases. The CDR3 loop spans 14 amino acids. The V end was cut by 6 bases, the J end by 3 bases, with 15 bases between. The CDR3 DNA follows: TGTGCCAGCAGCCATTCGGGACCCCTCTACGAGCAGTACTTC. This encodes CASSHSGPLYEQYF.

The J gene is TRBJ1-1, the V gene TRBV19, with a possible D match to TRBD1 (6 bases). Germline CDR1 reads LNHDA; CDR2 reads SQIVND (reference sequence). Trimming took off 3 bases at V and 1 base at J, with 15 bases between the two ends. CDR3 size: 16 residues. Written as DNA, the CDR3 is TGTGCCAGTAGTATCTCCCCGGGACACCGGAACACTGAAGCTTTCTTT. Protein: CASSISPGHRNTEAFF. Complete variable domain (other parts from reference TRBV19 and TRBJ1-1): DGGITQSPKYLFRKEGQNVTLSCEQNLNHDAMYWYRQDPGQGLRLIYYSQIVNDFQKGDIAEGYSVSREKKESFPLTVTSAQKNPTAFYLCASSISPGHRNTEAFFGQGTRLTVV.

This clonotype appeared a single time. This chain connects TRBV6-5 to TRBJ2-4, with D perhaps TRBD1 or TRBD2 (5 bases each). The ends were cut back, 2 bases at V and 0 bases at J, with 20 bases in the middle. Germline V gene data show CDR1 as MNHEY and CDR2 as SVGAGI. The length of the CDR3 is 19 residues. The CDR3, as DNA: TGTGCCAGCAGTTACGATTCTTCGGGGCAGCTTCTAGCCAAAAACATTCAGTACTTC. It specifies CASSYDSSGQLLAKNIQYF.

This chain uses TRBV3-1 with TRBJ1-2; 8 nucleotides agree with TRBD1. The CDR3 loop spans 15 amino acids. With 4 bases clipped from V and 11 bases from J, the junction kept 15 bases outside the gene matches. Germline lookup yields CDR1 LGHDT and CDR2 YNNKEL (reference sequence). The CDR3 loop is CASSLTGGDATRYTF. CDR3 nucleotides: TGTGCCAGCAGCCTCACAGGGGGGGACGCAACCCGGTACACCTTC.

CDR3 region: CASTPRSRRDYNEQFF. The CDR3 nucleotides read TGTGCCAGCACCCCCAGATCGAGACGAGACTACAATGAGCAGTTCTTC. This chain joins TRBV7-8 and TRBJ2-1; D remains ambiguous. The CDR3 extends over 16 amino acids. Germline V gene sequence: CDR1 SGHVS, CDR2 FQNEAQ. V lost 7 bases and J 3 bases, leaving 19 bases between the germline ends.

This chain joins TRBV25-1 and TRBJ2-1; TRBD2 aligns across 9 bases. In germline, CDR1 is MGHDK, CDR2 SYGVNS. V gave up 6 bases and J gave up 10 bases; unmatched junction bases: 10. The CDR3 covers 14 residues. CDR3 DNA sequence: TGTGCCAGCAGAGCGGGAGGTTCCCCTATAGAGCAGTTCTTC. Its translation is CASRAGGSPIEQFF.

CDR3 in amino acids: CSAEQGGNTEAFF. In DNA, the CDR3 is TGCAGCGCCGAACAGGGGGGTAACACTGAAGCTTTCTTT. The chain recombines TRBV29-1 with TRBJ1-1, with TRBD1 identical over 8 bases. J was trimmed by 2 bases and V by 7 bases; bases with no gene match: 6. The CDR3 is 13 amino acids. The germline V gene has CDR1 SQVTM and CDR2 ANQGSEA.

The chain carries TRBV6-2 or TRBV6-3 and TRBJ2-2, with 9 bases fitting TRBD1. The germline CDR1 and CDR2 sequences are MNHEY and SVGEGT. The CDR3 has 16 residues. Trimming cost V 2 bases and J 4 bases; bases outside gene matches: 5. The CDR3 sequence is CASSYRTGERTGELFF. DNA of the CDR3: TGTGCCAGCAGTTACCGGACAGGGGAACGCACCGGGGAGCTGTTTTTT.

The rearrangement joins TRBV19 to TRBJ2-2; tentative D call: TRBD1 (5 bases). Germline-derived CDR1 and CDR2 are LNHDA and SQIVND (reference sequence). The CDR3 totals 15 residues. Trimming stripped 7 bases from V and 6 bases from J, with 18 bases between. CDR3 coding DNA: TGTGCCAGTAAGAAAGGGGCCAGGGCAGCCGGGGAGCTGTTTTTT. Translated: CASKKGARAAGELFF. The full variable domain, in which reference TRBV19 and TRBJ2-2 provide the parts outside the CDR3, is DGGITQSPKYLFRKEGQNVTLSCEQNLNHDAMYWYRQDPGQGLRLIYYSQIVNDFQKGDIAEGYSVSREKKESFPLTVTSAQKNPTAFYLCASKKGARAAGELFFGEGSRLTVL.

The chain has TRBV6-2 or TRBV6-3 and TRBJ2-7; D not resolved. There are 12 residues in the CDR3. Looked up from germline, CDR1 is MNHEY and CDR2 is SVGEGT. V dropped 6 bases and J dropped 3 bases, with 9 bases sitting between them. Here the CDR3 reads CASREQNYEQYF. The CDR3 DNA follows: TGTGCCAGCAGAGAGCAGAACTACGAGCAGTACTTC.

The V call is TRBV7-2, the J call TRBJ2-1; D is possibly TRBD1 (6 bases). This CDR3 has 15 amino acids. CDR1 and CDR2 (germline): SGHTA, FQGNSA. The V end lost 8 bases, the J end lost 3 bases, and 17 bases lay between the germline ends. CDR3 region: CASDTMPGDYNEQFF. The DNA for the CDR3 is TGTGCCAGCGATACTATGCCAGGGGACTACAATGAGCAGTTCTTC. Complete variable domain (other parts from reference TRBV7-2 and TRBJ2-1): GAGVSQSPSNKVTEKGKDVELRCDPISGHTALYWYRQSLGQGLEFLIYFQGNSAPDKSGLPSDRFSAERTGGSVSTLTIQRTQQEDSAVYLCASDTMPGDYNEQFFGPGTRLTVL.

This chain joins TRBV3-1 and TRBJ1-4; no clear D. Germline V gene lookup returns CDR1 LGHDT and CDR2 YNNKEL (reference sequence). This CDR3 is built from 14 residues. Deletions cut 5 bases from V and 0 bases from J, with 7 bases between. This CDR3 reads CASSFRTTNEKLFF. DNA for the CDR3: TGTGCCAGCAGCTTCAGAACAACTAATGAAAAACTGTTTTTT.

The chain carries TRBV19 and TRBJ1-3; weak D call: TRBD1 (6 bases). The V and J ends lost 5 bases and 4 bases respectively, with 15 bases between them. The CDR3 totals 15 residues. Germline loops: CDR1 LNHDA, CDR2 SQIVND (reference sequence). CDR3 nucleotide sequence: TGTGCCAGTAGTCCCATCGGGGGCACCGGAAACACCATATATTTT. Protein product: CASSPIGGTGNTIYF.

The chain carries TRBV2 and TRBJ1-1; tentatively, D is TRBD1 (5 bases). V lost 5 bases and J 4 bases, leaving 17 bases between the germline ends. The CDR3 consists of 15 residues. Germline values: CDR1 SNHLY, CDR2 FYNNEI. In DNA, the CDR3 is TGTGCCAGCAGTATGAGGGGAAGGGGTTCCACTGAAGCTTTCTTT. Protein product: CASSMRGRGSTEAFF. Complete variable domain (other parts from reference TRBV2 and TRBJ1-1): EPEVTQTPSHQVTQMGQEVILRCVPISNHLYFYWYRQILGQKVEFLVSFYNNEISEKSEIFDDQFSVERPDGSNFTLKIRSTKLEDSAMYFCASSMRGRGSTEAFFGQGTRLTVV.

This rearrangement joins TRBV5-6 to TRBJ1-1; possible D gene TRBD1, 6 bases. Looked up from germline, CDR1 is SGHDT and CDR2 is YYEEEE. Between the trimmed V and J ends, which lost 4 bases and 1 base, there was a span of 14 bases. The CDR3 length is 15 residues. CDR3 region: CASSPPGQKNTEAFF. The DNA for the CDR3 is TGTGCCAGCAGCCCTCCGGGACAAAAGAACACTGAAGCTTTCTTT.

The table lists this clonotype with a count of one. This chain joins TRBV25-1 and TRBJ1-1, with D possibly being TRBD1 (6 bases). Trimming removed 2 bases at V and 8 bases at J, with 18 bases between. CDR1 MGHDK and CDR2 SYGVNS come from the germline V gene. CDR3 length: 15 residues. The CDR3 sequence is CASSERGTRGVEAFF. CDR3 sequence (DNA): TGTGCCAGCAGTGAAAGGGGGACCCGGGGGGTAGAAGCTTTCTTT.

The chain joins TRBV12-3 or TRBV12-4 to TRBJ1-1, with D unresolved. The CDR3 totals 14 residues. Trimming removed 5 bases from V and 0 bases from J, with 10 bases in between. CDR3 sequence (DNA): TGTGCCAGCAGTCCCCCCTCAGTGAACACTGAAGCTTTCTTT. As protein: CASSPPSVNTEAFF.

The rearrangement links TRBV12-3 or TRBV12-4 to TRBJ1-2; 9 bases match TRBD1. Trimming cost V 5 bases and J 4 bases; bases outside gene matches: 5. This CDR3 contains 14 residues. The CDR3 sequence is CASSAGQGRYGYTF. The CDR3 nucleotides read TGTGCCAGCAGTGCAGGACAGGGGCGCTATGGCTACACCTTC.

The V call is TRBV6-2 or TRBV6-3, the J call TRBJ2-7, with 7 positions matching TRBD1. In germline, CDR1 is MNHEY, CDR2 SVGEGT. Germline trimming cut 6 bases from V and 6 bases from J; bases unmatched to any gene: 5. The length of the CDR3 is 12 residues. Here the CDR3 reads CASSQRQGEQYF. The CDR3 DNA is TGTGCCAGCAGCCAGAGACAGGGCGAGCAGTACTTC.

The J gene is TRBJ2-1, the V gene TRBV5-6, with D possibly matching TRBD2 (6 bases). The CDR3 is 13 amino acids. Germline loops: CDR1 SGHDT, CDR2 YYEEEE. Deletions cut 6 bases from V and 13 bases from J, with 20 bases between. The CDR3 nucleotides are TGTGCCAGCACGCCGGAGGAGGGGCCGGGACAGTTCTTC. It encodes CASTPEEGPGQFF.

The chain has TRBV6-2 or TRBV6-3 and TRBJ1-2; maybe TRBD1 (5 bases). Germline V gene data show CDR1 as MNHEY and CDR2 as SVGEGT. The CDR3 has 18 amino acids. The V and J ends lost 0 bases and 5 bases respectively, with 22 bases between them. The CDR3 DNA reads as TGTGCCAGCAGTTACTCGCAGGGAAGACGGCTTTCTGGATATGGCTACACCTTC. Its protein product is CASSYSQGRRLSGYGYTF.